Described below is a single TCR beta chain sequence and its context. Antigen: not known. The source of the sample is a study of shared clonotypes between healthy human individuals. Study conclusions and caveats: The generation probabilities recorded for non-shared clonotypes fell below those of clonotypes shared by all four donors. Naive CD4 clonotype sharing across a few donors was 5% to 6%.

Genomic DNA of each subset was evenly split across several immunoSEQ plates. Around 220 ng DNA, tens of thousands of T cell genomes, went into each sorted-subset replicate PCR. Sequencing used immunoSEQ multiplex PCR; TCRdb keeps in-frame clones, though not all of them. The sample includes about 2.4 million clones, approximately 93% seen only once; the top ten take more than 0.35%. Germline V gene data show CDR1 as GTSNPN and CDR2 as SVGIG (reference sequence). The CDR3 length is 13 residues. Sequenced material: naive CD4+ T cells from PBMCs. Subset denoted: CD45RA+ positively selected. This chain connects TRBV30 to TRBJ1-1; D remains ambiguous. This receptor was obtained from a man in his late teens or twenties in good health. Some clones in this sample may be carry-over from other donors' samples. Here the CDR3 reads CAAGRNMNTEAFF. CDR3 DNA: TGTGCTGCGGGTCGAAACATGAACACTGAAGCTTTCTTT.